This T cell receptor beta chain was retrieved from a study of blood T cells in healthy people across ages. Findings of the study overall: In the absence of known donor CMV status, changes in expanded clonotypes were possibly confounded.

On this clonotype itself: Its target is not known.

The use of a sample-barcoded 5' primer and a J-beta primer mix characterized a second PCR of roughly 6 to 11 cycles. TCRdb independently ran MiXCR on the 5' RACE reads; one entry per CDR3 protein. The data hold 800,000 or so distinct CDR3 sequences, with about 25% observed a single time. The V gene lost 3 bases and the J gene lost 0 bases, with 6 bases spanning the gap. CDR3 length: 14 residues. These same data were also listed under a study on T cells of mothers and their children. That source notes: All donors were healthy and Caucasian; they were a few mothers and their six children.

This clonotype was sampled from a boy aged 10-17 years in good health. Specimen: blood. The V and J genes are TRBV12-3 or TRBV12-4 and TRBJ1-3; D remains ambiguous. For the CDR3, the DNA is TGTGCCAGCAGTTTTAGTAGCTCTGGAAACACCATATATTTT. This gives the protein CASSFSSSGNTIYF.